Presented here are 12 T cell receptor beta chains from one specimen sequenced in a study of T cell responses to AZD1222 COVID-19 vaccine. Clones were sequenced by immunoSEQ multiplex PCR, and TCRdb holds only the in-frame ones, with some missing. The sample lists 90,000 to 150,000 clones, 91% seen once, with 4% to 5% in the top ten. The sample consisted of peripheral blood, taken on day 0 of AZD1222 vaccination. These receptors were obtained from an adult in good health.

This clone occurred once. The genes are TRBV6-5 and TRBJ2-7; D possibly matches TRBD1 or TRBD2 (5 bases each). V shed 7 bases and J shed 4 bases, with 17 bases lying between them. The length of the CDR3 is 14 residues. Germline V lookup: CDR1 MNHEY, CDR2 SVGAGI. In DNA form, the CDR3 reads TGTGCCAGCACCGGGACCCGCGGAAGTTACGAGCAGTACTTC. It codes for CASTGTRGSYEQYF.

This clone was seen a handful of times. V gene TRBV24-1 combines with J gene TRBJ2-3, with 9 bases that match TRBD1. This CDR3 has 17 amino acids. CDR1 KGHDR and CDR2 SFDVKD come from the germline V gene. The J segment lost 6 bases and the V segment lost 1 base, leaving 10 bases of the junction unmatched. The CDR3 DNA reads TGTGCCACCAGTGATTTTGGCCCCGGGACAGGGACGGATACGCAGTATTTT. Protein product: CATSDFGPGTGTDTQYF.

This rearrangement joins TRBV29-1 to TRBJ2-5, with unresolved D. This CDR3 contains 13 residues. Germline V gene data show CDR1 as SQVTM and CDR2 as ANQGSEA. Trimming pared 4 bases from V and 2 bases from J, leaving 11 bases between. CDR3 nucleotide sequence: TGCAGCGTTGCCTTAGTGTTACAAGAGACCCAGTACTTC. Amino acids: CSVALVLQETQYF.

The chain couples TRBV7-2 to TRBJ2-7; tentatively, D is TRBD2 (5 bases). This CDR3 spans 15 amino acids. Germline values: CDR1 SGHTA, CDR2 FQGNSA. Trimming removed 0 bases from V and 1 base from J, with 10 bases in between. CDR3 loop: CASSLATSGSYEQYF. The CDR3 DNA reads TGTGCCAGCAGCTTAGCCACTAGTGGTTCCTACGAGCAGTACTTC. Together with reference TRBV7-2 and TRBJ2-7, the CDR3 gives the full variable domain: GAGVSQSPSNKVTEKGKDVELRCDPISGHTALYWYRQSLGQGLEFLIYFQGNSAPDKSGLPSDRFSAERTGGSVSTLTIQRTQQEDSAVYLCASSLATSGSYEQYFGPGTRLTVT.

The chain employs TRBV7-2 and TRBJ2-3; D perhaps matches TRBD1 (6 bases). This CDR3 region has 15 residues. Looked up from germline, CDR1 is SGHTA and CDR2 is FQGNSA. V was pared by 3 bases and J by 7 bases, with 17 bases between. This CDR3 reads CASSFRDTLSNTQYF. DNA of the CDR3: TGTGCCAGCAGCTTCCGGGACACCCTCAGCAATACGCAGTATTTT. Drawing the rest from reference TRBV7-2 and TRBJ2-3, the complete variable domain is GAGVSQSPSNKVTEKGKDVELRCDPISGHTALYWYRQSLGQGLEFLIYFQGNSAPDKSGLPSDRFSAERTGGSVSTLTIQRTQQEDSAVYLCASSFRDTLSNTQYFGPGTRLTVL.

This rearrangement joins TRBV19 to TRBJ2-1, with D tentatively TRBD1 (5 bases). The CDR3 is 14 residues long. V lost 1 base and J 7 bases, leaving 11 bases between the germline ends. Germline V CDR1 and CDR2: LNHDA, SQIVND (reference sequence). The CDR3 loop is CASSIGGAANEQFF. The CDR3 DNA reads TGTGCCAGTAGTATAGGGGGCGCAGCAAATGAGCAGTTCTTC. The full variable domain, rest sourced from reference TRBV19 and TRBJ2-1, is DGGITQSPKYLFRKEGQNVTLSCEQNLNHDAMYWYRQDPGQGLRLIYYSQIVNDFQKGDIAEGYSVSREKKESFPLTVTSAQKNPTAFYLCASSIGGAANEQFFGPGTRLTVL.

The V gene is TRBV19, the J gene TRBJ2-3; 8 positions match TRBD2. Germline CDR1 and CDR2: LNHDA and SQIVND (reference sequence). This CDR3 has 15 residues. Unmatched junction bases numbered 4, after V lost 5 bases and J lost 0 bases. CDR3 nucleotide sequence: TGTGCCAGTAGTCGGGGGGGGACTAGCACAGATACGCAGTATTTT. Translated, it gives CASSRGGTSTDTQYF.

This clone was observed once. V gene TRBV10-3 combines with J gene TRBJ2-7; 8 bases agree with TRBD1. Germline V gene sequence: CDR1 ENHRY, CDR2 SYGVKD. This CDR3 comprises 15 residues. J was trimmed by 2 bases and V by 5 bases; bases with no gene match: 8. Written as DNA, the CDR3 is TGTGCCATCAGTTCTGGGGACAGGCCACCCTACGAGCAGTACTTC. Amino acids: CAISSGDRPPYEQYF.

The rearrangement uses TRBV19 and TRBJ1-2, with TRBD1 identical over 9 bases. The V gene's germline CDR1 is LNHDA and CDR2 SQIVND (reference sequence). The CDR3 is made up of 13 amino acids. The J segment lost 6 bases and the V segment lost 5 bases, leaving 4 bases of the junction unmatched. The DNA of the CDR3 is TGTGCCAGTAGTTACAGGACAGGGGATGGCTACACCTTC. It translates to CASSYRTGDGYTF.

As for this clone: One end of the junction does not line up with germline, which may come from a read error. J is TRBJ2-3 and V is TRBV7-7; 8 bases line up with TRBD1. Germline V gene lookup returns CDR1 SSHAT and CDR2 FNYEAQ (reference sequence). This CDR3 is built from 15 residues. This CDR3 reads CASSRAGQAGDTQYF. The CDR3 DNA reads TGTGCTAGCAGCCGGGCGGGACAGGCGGGAGATACGCAGTATTTT.

The chain has TRBV5-1 and TRBJ1-6; D gene unclear. CDR1 and CDR2 from the germline V gene are SGHRS and YFSETQ. There are 14 residues in the CDR3. V shed 2 bases and J shed 3 bases, with 6 bases lying between them. The CDR3 here is CASSLDIYNSPLHF. The DNA of the CDR3 is TGCGCCAGCAGCTTAGACATCTATAATTCACCCCTCCACTTT.

This chain links TRBV30 with TRBJ2-7; a possible D gene is TRBD2 (5 bases). This CDR3 contains 14 residues. Looked up from germline, CDR1 is GTSNPN and CDR2 is SVGIG (reference sequence). Trimming stripped 0 bases from V and 5 bases from J, with 14 bases between. Here the CDR3 reads CAWSVLRGFDEQYF. DNA for the CDR3: TGTGCCTGGAGTGTACTTAGAGGGTTCGACGAGCAGTACTTC.